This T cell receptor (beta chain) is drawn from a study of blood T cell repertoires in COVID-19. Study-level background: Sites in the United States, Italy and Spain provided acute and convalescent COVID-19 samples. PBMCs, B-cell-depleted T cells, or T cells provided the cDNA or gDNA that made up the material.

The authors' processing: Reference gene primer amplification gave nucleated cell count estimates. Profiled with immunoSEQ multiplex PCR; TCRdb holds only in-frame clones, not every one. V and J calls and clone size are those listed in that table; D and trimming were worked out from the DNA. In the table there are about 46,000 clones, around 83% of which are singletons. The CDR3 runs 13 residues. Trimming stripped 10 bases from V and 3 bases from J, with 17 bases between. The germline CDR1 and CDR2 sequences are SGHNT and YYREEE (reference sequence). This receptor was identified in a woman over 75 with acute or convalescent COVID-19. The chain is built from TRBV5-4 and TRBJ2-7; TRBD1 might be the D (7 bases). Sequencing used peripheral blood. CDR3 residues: CAAAGTDNYEQYF. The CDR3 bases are TGTGCCGCGGCGGGGACAGACAACTACGAGCAGTACTTC.